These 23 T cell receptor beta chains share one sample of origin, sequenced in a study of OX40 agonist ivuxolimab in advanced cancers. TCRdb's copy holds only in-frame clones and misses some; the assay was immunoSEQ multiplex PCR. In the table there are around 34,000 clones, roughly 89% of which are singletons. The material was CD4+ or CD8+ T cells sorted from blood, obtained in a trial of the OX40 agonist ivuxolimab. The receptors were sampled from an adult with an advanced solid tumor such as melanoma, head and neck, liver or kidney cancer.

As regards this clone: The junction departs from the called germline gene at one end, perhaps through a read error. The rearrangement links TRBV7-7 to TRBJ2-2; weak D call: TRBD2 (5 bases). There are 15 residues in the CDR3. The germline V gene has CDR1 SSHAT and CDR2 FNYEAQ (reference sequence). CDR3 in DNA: TGTGCTAGCAGCCCCGCGGGCTGGAACACCGGGGAGCTGTTTTTT. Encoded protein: CASSPAGWNTGELFF.

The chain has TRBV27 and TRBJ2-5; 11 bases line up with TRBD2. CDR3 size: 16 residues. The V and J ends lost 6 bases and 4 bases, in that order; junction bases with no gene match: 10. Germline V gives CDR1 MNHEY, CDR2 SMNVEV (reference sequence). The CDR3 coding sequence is TGTGCCAGCAGGGAACTAGCGGGAGTGGAGGGAGAGACCCAGTACTTC. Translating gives CASRELAGVEGETQYF.

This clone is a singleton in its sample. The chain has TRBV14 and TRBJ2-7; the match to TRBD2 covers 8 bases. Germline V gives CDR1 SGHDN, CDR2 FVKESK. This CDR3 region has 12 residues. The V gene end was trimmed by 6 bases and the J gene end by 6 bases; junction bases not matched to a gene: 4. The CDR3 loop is CASRGLAPEQYF. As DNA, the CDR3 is TGTGCCAGCAGAGGACTAGCCCCCGAGCAGTACTTC.

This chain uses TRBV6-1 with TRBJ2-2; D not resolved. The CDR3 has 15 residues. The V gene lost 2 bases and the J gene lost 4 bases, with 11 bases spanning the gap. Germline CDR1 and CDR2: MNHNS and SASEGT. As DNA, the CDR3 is TGTGCCAGCAGTGAAACTCCACTGGGCACCGGGGAGCTGTTTTTT. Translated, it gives CASSETPLGTGELFF.

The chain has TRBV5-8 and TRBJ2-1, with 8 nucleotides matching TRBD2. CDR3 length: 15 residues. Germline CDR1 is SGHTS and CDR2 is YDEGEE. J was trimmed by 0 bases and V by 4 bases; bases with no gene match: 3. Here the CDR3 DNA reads TGTGCCAGCAGCCAGCGGGGGAGCTCCTACAATGAGCAGTTCTTC. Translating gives CASSQRGSSYNEQFF.

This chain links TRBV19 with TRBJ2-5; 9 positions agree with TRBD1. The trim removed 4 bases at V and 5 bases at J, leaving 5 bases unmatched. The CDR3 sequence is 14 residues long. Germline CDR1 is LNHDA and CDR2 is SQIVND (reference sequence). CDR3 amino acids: CASSTRDRVETQYF. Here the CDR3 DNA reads TGTGCCAGTAGTACGCGGGACAGGGTTGAGACCCAGTACTTC.

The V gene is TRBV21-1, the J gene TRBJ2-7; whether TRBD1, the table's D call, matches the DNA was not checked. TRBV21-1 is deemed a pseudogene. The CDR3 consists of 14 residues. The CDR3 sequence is CASSKGAGFREQYF. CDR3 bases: TGTGCCAGCAGCAAAGGGGCAGGGTTTCGCGAGCAGTACTTC.

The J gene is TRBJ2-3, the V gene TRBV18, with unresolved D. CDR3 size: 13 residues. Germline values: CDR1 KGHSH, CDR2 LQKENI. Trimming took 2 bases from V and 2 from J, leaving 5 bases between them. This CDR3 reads CASSPSVTDTQYF. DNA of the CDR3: TGTGCCAGCTCACCATCGGTCACAGATACGCAGTATTTT.

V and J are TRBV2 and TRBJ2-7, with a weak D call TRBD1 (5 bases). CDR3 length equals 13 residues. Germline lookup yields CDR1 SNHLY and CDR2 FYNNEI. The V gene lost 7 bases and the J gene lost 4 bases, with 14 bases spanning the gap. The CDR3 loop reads CASIGGALYEQYF. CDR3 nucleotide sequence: TGTGCCAGCATCGGTGGGGCTTTGTACGAGCAGTACTTC.

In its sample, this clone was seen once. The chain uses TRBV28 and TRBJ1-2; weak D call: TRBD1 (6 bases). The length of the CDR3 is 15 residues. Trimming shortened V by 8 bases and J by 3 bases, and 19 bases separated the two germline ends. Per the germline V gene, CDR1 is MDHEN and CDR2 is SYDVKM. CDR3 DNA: TGTGCCAGCTGCCAGCGGAGGGGGGGAGACTATGGCTACACCTTC. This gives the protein CASCQRRGGDYGYTF.

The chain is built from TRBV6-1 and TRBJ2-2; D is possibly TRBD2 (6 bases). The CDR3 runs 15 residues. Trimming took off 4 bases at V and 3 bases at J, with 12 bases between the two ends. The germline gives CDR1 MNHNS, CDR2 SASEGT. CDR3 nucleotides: TGTGCCAGCAGTGGGGGGGTCTACGACACCGGGGAGCTGTTTTTT. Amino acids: CASSGGVYDTGELFF.

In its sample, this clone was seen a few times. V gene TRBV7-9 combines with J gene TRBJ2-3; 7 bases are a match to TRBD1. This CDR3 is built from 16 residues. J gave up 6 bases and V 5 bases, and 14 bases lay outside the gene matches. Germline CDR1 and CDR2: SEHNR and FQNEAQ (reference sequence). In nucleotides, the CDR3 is TGTGCCAGCAGCCCAGAGTTATCCAGGGGGTGGGATACGCAGTATTTT. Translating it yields CASSPELSRGWDTQYF.

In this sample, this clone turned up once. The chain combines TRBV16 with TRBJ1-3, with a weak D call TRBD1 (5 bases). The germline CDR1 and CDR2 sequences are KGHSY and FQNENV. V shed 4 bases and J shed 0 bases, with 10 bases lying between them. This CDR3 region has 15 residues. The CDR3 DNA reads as TGTGCCAGCAGCCCTCCAGGGAGCTCTGGAAACACCATATATTTT. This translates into CASSPPGSSGNTIYF.

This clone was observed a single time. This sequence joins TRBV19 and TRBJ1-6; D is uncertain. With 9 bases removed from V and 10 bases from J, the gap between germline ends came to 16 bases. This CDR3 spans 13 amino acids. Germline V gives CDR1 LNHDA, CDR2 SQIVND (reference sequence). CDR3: CASLGGNGSPLHF. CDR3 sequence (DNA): TGTGCCAGCCTTGGAGGTAACGGATCACCCCTCCACTTT.

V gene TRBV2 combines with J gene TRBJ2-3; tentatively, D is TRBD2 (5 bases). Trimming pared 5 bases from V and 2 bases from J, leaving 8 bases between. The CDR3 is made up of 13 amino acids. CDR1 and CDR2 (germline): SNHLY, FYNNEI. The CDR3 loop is CASSWRTTDTQYF. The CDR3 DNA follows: TGTGCCAGCAGTTGGAGGACCACAGATACGCAGTATTTT. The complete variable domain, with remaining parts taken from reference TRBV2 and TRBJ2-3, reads EPEVTQTPSHQVTQMGQEVILRCVPISNHLYFYWYRQILGQKVEFLVSFYNNEISEKSEIFDDQFSVERPDGSNFTLKIRSTKLEDSAMYFCASSWRTTDTQYFGPGTRLTVL.

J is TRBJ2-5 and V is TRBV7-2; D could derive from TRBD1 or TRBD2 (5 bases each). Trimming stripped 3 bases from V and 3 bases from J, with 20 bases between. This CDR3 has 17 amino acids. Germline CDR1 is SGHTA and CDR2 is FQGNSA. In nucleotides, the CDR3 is TGTGCCAGCAGCTTTTCTCTTCTGCGCCAGGGAGAAGAGACCCAGTACTTC. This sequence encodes CASSFSLLRQGEETQYF.

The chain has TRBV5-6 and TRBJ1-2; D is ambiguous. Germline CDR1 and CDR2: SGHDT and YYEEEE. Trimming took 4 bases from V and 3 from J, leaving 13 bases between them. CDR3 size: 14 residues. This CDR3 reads CASSQQRSYYGYTF. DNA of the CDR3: TGTGCCAGCAGCCAACAGAGGAGCTACTATGGCTACACCTTC.

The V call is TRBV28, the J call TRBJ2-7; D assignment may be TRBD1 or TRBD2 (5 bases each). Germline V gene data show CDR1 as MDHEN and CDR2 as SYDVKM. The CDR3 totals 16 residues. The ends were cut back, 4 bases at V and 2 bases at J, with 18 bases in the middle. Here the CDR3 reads CASSSLIGTLTYEQYF. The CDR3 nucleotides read TGTGCCAGCAGTTCCCTAATAGGGACCCTTACCTACGAGCAGTACTTC.

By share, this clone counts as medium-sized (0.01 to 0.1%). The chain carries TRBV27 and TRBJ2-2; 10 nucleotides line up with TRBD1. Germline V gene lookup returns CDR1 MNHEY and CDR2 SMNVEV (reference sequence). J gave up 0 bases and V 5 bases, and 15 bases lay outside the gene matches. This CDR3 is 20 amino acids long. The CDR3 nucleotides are TGTGCCAGCAGTGTTTCCGGGACAGGGGAAACGTTCGCGAACACCGGGGAGCTGTTTTTT. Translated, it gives CASSVSGTGETFANTGELFF.

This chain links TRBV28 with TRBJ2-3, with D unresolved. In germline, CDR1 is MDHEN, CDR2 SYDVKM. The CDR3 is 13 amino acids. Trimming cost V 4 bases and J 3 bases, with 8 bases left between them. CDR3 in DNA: TGTGCCAGCAGTTCTTTGGAGACAGATACGCAGTATTTT. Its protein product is CASSSLETDTQYF.

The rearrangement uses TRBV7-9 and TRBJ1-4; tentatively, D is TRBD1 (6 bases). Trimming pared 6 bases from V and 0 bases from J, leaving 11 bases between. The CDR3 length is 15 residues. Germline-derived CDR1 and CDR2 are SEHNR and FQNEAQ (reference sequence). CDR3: CASRPEGATNEKLFF. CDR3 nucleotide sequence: TGTGCCAGCAGGCCGGAGGGGGCAACTAATGAAAAACTGTTTTTT.

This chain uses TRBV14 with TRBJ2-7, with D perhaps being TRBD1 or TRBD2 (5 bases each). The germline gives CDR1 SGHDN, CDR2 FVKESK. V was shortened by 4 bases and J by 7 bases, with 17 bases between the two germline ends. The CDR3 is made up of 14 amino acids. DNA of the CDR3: TGTGCCAGCAGCCCGGGACCCCAATCGAGAGAGCAGTACTTC. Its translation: CASSPGPQSREQYF.

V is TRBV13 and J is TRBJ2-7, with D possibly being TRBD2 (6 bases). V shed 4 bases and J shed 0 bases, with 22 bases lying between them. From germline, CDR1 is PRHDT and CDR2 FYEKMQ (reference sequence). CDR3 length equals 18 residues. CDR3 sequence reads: CASSSNPGRDGLSYEQYF. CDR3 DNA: TGTGCCAGCAGCTCCAACCCCGGGCGGGATGGCCTCTCCTACGAGCAGTACTTC.